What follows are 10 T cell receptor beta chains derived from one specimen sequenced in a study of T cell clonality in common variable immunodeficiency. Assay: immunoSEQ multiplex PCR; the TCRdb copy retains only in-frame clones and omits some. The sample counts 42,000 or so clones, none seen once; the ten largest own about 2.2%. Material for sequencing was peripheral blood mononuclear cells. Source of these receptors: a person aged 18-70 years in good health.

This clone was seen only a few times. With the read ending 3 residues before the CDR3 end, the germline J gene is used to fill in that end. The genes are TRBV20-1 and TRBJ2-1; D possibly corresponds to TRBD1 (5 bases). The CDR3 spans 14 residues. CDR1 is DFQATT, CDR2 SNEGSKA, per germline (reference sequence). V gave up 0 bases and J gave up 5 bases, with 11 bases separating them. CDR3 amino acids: CSARDLGQNNEQFF. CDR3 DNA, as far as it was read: TGCAGTGCTAGAGATCTGGGGCAGAACAATGAG.

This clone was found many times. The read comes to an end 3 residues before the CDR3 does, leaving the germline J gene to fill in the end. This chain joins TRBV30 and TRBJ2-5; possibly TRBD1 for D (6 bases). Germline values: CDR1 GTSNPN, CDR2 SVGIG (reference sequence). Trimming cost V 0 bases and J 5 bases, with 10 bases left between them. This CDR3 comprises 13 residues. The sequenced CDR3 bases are TGTGCCTGGAGTGTACCAGGACAGGAGACC. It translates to CAWSVPGQET. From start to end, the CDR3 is CAWSVPGQETQYF.

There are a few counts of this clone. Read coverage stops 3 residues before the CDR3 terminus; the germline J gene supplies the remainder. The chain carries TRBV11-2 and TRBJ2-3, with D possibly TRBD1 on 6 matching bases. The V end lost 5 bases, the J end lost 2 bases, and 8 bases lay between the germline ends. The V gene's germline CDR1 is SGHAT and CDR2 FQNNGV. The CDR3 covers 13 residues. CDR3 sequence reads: CASSRDNTDTQYF. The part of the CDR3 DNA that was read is TGTGCCAGCAGCCGGGACAACACAGATACG.

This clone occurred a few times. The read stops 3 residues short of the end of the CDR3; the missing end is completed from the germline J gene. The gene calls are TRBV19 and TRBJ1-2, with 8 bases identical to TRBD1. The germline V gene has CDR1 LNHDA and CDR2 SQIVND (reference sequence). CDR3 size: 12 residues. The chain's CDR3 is CASKLLGQDYTF. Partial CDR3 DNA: TGTGCCAGCAAACTGTTGGGACAGGAC. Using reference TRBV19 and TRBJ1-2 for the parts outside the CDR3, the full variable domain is DGGITQSPKYLFRKEGQNVTLSCEQNLNHDAMYWYRQDPGQGLRLIYYSQIVNDFQKGDIAEGYSVSREKKESFPLTVTSAQKNPTAFYLCASKLLGQDYTFGSGTRLTVV.

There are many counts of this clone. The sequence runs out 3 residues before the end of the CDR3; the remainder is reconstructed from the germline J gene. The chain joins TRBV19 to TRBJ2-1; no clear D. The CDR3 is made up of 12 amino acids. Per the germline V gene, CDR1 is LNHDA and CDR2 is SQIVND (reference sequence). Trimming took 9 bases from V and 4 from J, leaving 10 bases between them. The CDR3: CASSAAYNEQFF. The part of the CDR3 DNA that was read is TGTGCCAGCTCGGCGGCTTACAATGAG.

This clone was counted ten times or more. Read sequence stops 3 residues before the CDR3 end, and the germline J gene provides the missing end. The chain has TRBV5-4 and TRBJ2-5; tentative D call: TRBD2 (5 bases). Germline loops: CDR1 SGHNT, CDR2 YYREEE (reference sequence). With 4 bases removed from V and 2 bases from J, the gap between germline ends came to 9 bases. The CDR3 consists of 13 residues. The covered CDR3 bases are TGTGCCAGCAGCCGAGCGGTTCAAGAGACC. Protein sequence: CASSRAVQET. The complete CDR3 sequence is CASSRAVQETQYF.

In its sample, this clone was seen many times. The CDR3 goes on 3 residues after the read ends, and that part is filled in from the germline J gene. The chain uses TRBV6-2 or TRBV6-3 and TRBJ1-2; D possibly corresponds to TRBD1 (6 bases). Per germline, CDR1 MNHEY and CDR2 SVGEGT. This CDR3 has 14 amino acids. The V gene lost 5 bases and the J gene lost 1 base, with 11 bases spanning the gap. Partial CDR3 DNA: TGTGCCAGCAGTCAAACAGGGCGTAACTATGGC. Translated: CASSQTGRNYG. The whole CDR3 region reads CASSQTGRNYGYTF.

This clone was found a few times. The chain's CDR3 is CSAGGGTSGNTIYF. The covered CDR3 bases are TGCAGTGCCGGGGGGGGAACCTCTGGAAACACC. This chain joins TRBV20-1 and TRBJ1-3; TRBD1 might be the D (5 bases). The read comes to an end 3 residues before the CDR3 does, leaving the germline J gene to fill in the end. The CDR3 contains 14 residues. The germline gives CDR1 DFQATT, CDR2 SNEGSKA (reference sequence). Between the trimmed V and J ends, which lost 6 bases and 0 bases, there was a span of 12 bases.

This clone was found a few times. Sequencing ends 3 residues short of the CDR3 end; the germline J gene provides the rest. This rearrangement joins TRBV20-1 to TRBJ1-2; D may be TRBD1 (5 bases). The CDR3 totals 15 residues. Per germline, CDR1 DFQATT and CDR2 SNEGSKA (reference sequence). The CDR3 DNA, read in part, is TGCAGTGCTAGAGATTACCAGCGGGGCACAGATACC. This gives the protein CSARDYQRGTDT. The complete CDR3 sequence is CSARDYQRGTDTYTF.

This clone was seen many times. Incomplete CDR3 DNA: TGTGCCAGCAGTGAGGCCAGGGGGCTTTACGAG. The encoded protein is CASSEARGLYE. In full, the CDR3 is CASSEARGLYEQYF. J is TRBJ2-7 and V is TRBV6-1; TRBD1 agrees at 8 bases. Read sequence stops 3 residues before the CDR3 end, and the germline J gene provides the missing end. The CDR3 has 14 amino acids. Germline V gives CDR1 MNHNS, CDR2 SASEGT. V trimming: 3 bases; J trimming: 4 bases; junction bases outside the gene matches: 5.